This T cell receptor (beta chain) was identified during a study of Graves' ophthalmopathy and Graves' hyperthyroidism. The CDR3 is 13 residues long. V dropped 3 bases and J dropped 2; count of bases not matched to a gene: 2. Germline lookup yields CDR1 DFQATT and CDR2 SNEGSKA (reference sequence). Each diagnosis was determined on the basis of clinical symptoms, serum thyroxine, TRAb, thyroid ultrasound and orbital computed tomography. This clonotype has just a few counts. Amplification of TCR beta CDR3 regions used RNA transcripts. HTBI primers primed a first-round RT-PCR, and a second-round multiplex PCR followed. MiXCR, run by TCRdb on the multiplex PCR reads, gives a single entry per CDR3 protein. The table lists over a million distinct CDR3 sequences, 35% to 45% of them singletons.

The sequence came from an adult man with Graves' hyperthyroidism. V is TRBV20-1 and J is TRBJ2-7; 9 nucleotides agree with TRBD2. The source material was peripheral blood or thyroid tissue (not recorded which). The CDR3 spells CSARASGTYEQYF. CDR3 bases: TGCAGTGCTAGGGCTAGCGGGACCTACGAGCAGTACTTC.